The clone carrying this TCR beta chain has a count of ten or more. These data belong to a study of lung T cells in sarcoidosis with Löfgren's syndrome. In TCRdb, the reads were re-called with MiXCR into one record per CDR3 protein. The sample holds 55,000 to 80,000 distinct CDR3 sequences, 21% seen once. The source is a human donor with sarcoidosis (Löfgren's syndrome or another form), or a control subject (not recorded which). The sample taken for sequencing was CD4+ T cells from PBMCs.

The CDR3 loop is CASSPYRSSGNTIYF. The CDR3 DNA sequence: TGTGCCAGCAGCCCGTACAGGTCCTCTGGAAACACCATATATTTT. The chain joins TRBV7-2 to TRBJ1-3, with D perhaps TRBD1 (5 bases). Germline values: CDR1 SGHTA, CDR2 FQGNSA. Trimming shortened V by 5 bases and J by 0 bases, and 11 bases separated the two germline ends. The CDR3 extends over 15 amino acids.